The clone carrying this T cell receptor (beta chain) was picked up one time. No antigen is known for it. The CDR3 runs 15 residues. Germline V gene lookup returns CDR1 LNHDA and CDR2 SQIVND (reference sequence). J gave up 4 bases and V 5 bases, and 7 bases lay outside the gene matches. The data belong to a study of cytomegalovirus exposure and HLA in healthy donors. Whole-study findings and limits: Usually a TCR sequence was rare, but some public TCRs were found in many donors.

Primers for the PCR totalled 60 Vbeta and 13 Jbeta. The method was immunoSEQ multiplex PCR; TCRdb's version includes in-frame clones alone and lacks a portion of them. The sample records around 130,000 clones, more than 65% being singletons. Sequencing used PBMCs. This clonotype was obtained from a woman aged 18-29 years in good health and CMV-seronegative. The chain has TRBV19 and TRBJ2-5; 10 bases align to TRBD1. DNA for the CDR3: TGTGCCAGTAGTCCTATGACAGGGGGCCGAGAGACCCAGTACTTC. This encodes CASSPMTGGRETQYF.